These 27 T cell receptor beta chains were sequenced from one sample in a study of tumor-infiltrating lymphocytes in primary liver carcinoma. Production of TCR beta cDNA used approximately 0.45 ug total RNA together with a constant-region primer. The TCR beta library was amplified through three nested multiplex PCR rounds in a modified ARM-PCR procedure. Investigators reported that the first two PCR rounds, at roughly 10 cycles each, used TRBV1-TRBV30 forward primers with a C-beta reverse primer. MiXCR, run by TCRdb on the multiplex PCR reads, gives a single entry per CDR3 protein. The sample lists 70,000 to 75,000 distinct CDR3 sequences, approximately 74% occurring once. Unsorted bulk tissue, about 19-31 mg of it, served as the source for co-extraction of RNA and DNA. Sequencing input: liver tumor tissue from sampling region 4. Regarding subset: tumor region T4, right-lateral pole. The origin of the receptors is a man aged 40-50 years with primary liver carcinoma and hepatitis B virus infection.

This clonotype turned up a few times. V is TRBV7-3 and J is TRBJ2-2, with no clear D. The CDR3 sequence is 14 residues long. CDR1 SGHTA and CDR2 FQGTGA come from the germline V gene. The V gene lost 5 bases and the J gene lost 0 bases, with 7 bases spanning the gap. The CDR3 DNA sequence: TGTGCCAGCAGCCCGAAAACGAACACCGGGGAGCTGTTTTTT. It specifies CASSPKTNTGELFF. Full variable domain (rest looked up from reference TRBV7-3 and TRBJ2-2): GAGVSQTPSNKVTEKGKYVELRCDPISGHTALYWYRQSLGQGPEFLIYFQGTGAADDSGLPNDRFFAVRPEGSVSTLKIQRTERGDSAVYLCASSPKTNTGELFFGEGSRLTVL.

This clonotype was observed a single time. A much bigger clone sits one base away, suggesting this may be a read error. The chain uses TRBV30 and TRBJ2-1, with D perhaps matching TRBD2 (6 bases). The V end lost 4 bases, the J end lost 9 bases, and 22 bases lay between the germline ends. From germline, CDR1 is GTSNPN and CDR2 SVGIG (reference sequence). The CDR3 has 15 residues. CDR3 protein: CAWTRSWRGQGEQFF. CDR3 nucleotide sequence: TGTGCCTGGACCCGTAGCTGGAGGGGTCAGGGTGAGCAGTTCTTC.

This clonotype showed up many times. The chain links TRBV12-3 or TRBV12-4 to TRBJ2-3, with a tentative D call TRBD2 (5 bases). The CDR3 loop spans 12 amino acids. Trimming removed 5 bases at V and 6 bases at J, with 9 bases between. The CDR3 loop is CASSQAVDTQYF. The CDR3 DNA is TGTGCCAGCAGTCAAGCGGTCGATACGCAGTATTTT.

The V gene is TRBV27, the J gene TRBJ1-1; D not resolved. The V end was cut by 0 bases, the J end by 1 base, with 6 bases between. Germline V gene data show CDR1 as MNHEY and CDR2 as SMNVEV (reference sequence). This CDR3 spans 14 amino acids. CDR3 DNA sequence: TGTGCCAGCAGTTTATCGATACAGAACACTGAAGCTTTCTTT. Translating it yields CASSLSIQNTEAFF.

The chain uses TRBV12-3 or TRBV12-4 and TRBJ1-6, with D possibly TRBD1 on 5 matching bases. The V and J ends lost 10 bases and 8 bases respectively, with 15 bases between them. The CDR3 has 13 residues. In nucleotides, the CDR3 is TGTGCCAATAGTTCCCTAGGGGATTCACCCCTCCACTTT. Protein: CANSSLGDSPLHF.

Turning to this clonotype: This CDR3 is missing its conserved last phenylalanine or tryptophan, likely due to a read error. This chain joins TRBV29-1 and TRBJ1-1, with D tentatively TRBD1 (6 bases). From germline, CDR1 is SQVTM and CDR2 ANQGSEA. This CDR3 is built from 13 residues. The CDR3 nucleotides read TGCGGCGTTGTCGGGGGGCTGAACACTGAAGCTTTCTCT. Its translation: CGVVGGLNTEAFS.

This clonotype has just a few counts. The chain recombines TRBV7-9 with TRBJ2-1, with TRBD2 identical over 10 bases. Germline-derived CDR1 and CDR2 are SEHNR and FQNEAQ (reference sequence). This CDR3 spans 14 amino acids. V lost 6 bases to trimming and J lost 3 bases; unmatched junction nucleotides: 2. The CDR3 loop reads CASSGLAVYNEQFF. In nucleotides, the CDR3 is TGTGCCAGCAGTGGACTAGCGGTCTACAATGAGCAGTTCTTC. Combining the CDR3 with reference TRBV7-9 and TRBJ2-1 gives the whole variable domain DTGVSQNPRHKITKRGQNVTFRCDPISEHNRLYWYRQTLGQGPEFLTYFQNEAQLEKSRLLSDRFSAERPKGSFSTLEIQRTEQGDSAMYLCASSGLAVYNEQFFGPGTRLTVL.

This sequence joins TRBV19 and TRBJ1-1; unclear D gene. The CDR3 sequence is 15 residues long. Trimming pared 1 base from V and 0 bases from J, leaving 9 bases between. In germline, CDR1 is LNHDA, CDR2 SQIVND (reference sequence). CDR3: CASSIALTLNTEAFF. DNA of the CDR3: TGTGCCAGTAGTATAGCGCTGACACTGAACACTGAAGCTTTCTTT.

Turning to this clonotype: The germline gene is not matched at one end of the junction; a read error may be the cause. CDR3 loop: CASSLDETYEQYF. CDR3 in DNA: TGTGCCAGCAGTCTCGATGAAACCTACGAACAGTACTTC. The chain uses TRBV6-1 and TRBJ2-7; D not certain. The CDR3 runs to 13 residues. The germline V gene has CDR1 MNHNS and CDR2 SASEGT.

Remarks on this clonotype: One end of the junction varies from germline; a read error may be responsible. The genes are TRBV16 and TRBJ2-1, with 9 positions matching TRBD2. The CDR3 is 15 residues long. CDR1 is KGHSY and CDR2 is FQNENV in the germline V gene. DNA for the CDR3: TGCGCCAGCAGCCAAGTAGCGGGAGAGGTAAATGAGCAGTTCTTC. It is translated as CASSQVAGEVNEQFF.

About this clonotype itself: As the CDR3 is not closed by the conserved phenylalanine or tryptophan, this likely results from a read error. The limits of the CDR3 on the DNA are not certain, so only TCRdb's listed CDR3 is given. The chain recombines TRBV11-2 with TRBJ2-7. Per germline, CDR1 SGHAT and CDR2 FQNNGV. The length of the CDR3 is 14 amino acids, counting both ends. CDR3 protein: CSSSLTYGAYEQYS.

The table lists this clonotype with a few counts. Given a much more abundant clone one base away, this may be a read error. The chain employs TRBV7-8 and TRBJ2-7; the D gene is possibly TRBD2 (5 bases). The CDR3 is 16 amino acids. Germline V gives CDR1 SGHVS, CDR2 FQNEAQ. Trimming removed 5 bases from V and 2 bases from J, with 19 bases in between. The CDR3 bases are TGTGCCAGCAGCCCCGTGAGGCGAGGGAACACCTACGAGCAGTACTTC. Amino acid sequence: CASSPVRRGNTYEQYF.

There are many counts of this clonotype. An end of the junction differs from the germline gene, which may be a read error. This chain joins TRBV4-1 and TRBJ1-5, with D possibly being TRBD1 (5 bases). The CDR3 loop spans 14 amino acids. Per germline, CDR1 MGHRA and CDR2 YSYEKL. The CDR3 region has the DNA TGCGTCAGCAGCCAAGAAGGGGTTGGACAGCCCCAGCATTTT. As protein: CVSSQEGVGQPQHF.

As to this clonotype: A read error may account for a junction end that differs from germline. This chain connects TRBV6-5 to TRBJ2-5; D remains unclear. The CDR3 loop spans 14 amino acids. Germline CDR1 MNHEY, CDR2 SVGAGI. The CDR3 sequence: CASSYGAAQETRYF. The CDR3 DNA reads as TGTGCCAGCAGCTATGGCGCGGCACAAGAGACCCGGTACTTC.

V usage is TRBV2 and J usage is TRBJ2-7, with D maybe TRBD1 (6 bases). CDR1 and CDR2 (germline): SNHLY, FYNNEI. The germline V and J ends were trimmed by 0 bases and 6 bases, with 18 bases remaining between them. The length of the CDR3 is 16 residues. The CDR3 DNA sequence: TGTGCCAGCAGTGAAGCGCGAGGGGGAGCTGTAAGCGAGCAGTACTTC. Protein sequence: CASSEARGGAVSEQYF.

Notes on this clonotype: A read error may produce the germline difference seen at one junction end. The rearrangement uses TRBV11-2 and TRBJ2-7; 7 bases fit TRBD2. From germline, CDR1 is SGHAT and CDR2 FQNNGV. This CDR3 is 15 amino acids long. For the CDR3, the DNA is TGTGCCGGCAGCATAGTGGGGGGGAGCGCCTACGAGCAGTACTTC. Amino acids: CAGSIVGGSAYEQYF. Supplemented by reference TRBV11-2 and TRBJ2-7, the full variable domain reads EAGVAQSPRYKIIEKRQSVAFWCNPISGHATLYWYQQILGQGPKLLIQFQNNGVVDDSQLPKDRFSAERLKGVDSTLKIQPAKLEDSAVYLCAGSIVGGSAYEQYFGPGTRLTVT.

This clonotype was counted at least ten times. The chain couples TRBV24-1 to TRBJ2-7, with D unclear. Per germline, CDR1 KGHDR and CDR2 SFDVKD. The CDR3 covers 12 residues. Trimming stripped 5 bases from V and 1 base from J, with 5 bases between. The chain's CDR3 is CATSGGSYEQYF. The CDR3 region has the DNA TGTGCCACCAGTGGGGGTTCCTACGAGCAGTACTTC.

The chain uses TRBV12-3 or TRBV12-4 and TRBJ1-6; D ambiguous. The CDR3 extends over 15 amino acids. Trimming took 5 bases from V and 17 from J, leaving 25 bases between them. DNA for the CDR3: TGTGCCAGCAGTCTCGACACGTCCTATAATTCACTCATCCACTTT. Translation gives CASSLDTSYNSLIHF.

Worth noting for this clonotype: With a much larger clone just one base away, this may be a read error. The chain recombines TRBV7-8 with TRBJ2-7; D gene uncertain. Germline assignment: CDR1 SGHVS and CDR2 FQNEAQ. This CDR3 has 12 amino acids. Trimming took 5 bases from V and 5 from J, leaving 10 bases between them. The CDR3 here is CASSRQQNEQYF. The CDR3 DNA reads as TGTGCCAGCAGCCGACAACAGAACGAGCAGTACTTC.

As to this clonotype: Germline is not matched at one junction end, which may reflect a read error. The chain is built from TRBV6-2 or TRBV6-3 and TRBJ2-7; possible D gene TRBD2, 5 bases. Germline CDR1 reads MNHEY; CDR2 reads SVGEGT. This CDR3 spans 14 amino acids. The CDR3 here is CANSSGLDTYEQHF. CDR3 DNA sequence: TGTGCCAACAGTTCCGGACTCGATACCTACGAGCAGCACTTC.

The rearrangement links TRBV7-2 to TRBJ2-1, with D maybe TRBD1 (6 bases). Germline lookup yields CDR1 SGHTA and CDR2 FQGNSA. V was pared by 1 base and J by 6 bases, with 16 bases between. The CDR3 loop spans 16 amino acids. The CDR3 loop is CASSLEGKQGFNEQFF. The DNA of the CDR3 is TGTGCCAGCAGCTTAGAGGGCAAGCAGGGGTTCAATGAGCAGTTCTTC.

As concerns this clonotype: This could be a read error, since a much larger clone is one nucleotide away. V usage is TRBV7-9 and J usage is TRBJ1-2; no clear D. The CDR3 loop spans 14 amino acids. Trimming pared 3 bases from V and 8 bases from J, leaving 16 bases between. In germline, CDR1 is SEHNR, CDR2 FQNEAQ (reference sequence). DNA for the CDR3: TGTGCCAGCAGCTTGGACCCGGCCGTGAGAGGCTACACCTTC. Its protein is CASSLDPAVRGYTF.

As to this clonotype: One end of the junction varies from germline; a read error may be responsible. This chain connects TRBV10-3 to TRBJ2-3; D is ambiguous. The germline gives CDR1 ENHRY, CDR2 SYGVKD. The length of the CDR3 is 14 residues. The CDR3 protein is CAISESRLKDTRYF. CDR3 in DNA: TGTGCCATCAGTGAGTCGAGGTTGAAAGATACGCGGTATTTC.

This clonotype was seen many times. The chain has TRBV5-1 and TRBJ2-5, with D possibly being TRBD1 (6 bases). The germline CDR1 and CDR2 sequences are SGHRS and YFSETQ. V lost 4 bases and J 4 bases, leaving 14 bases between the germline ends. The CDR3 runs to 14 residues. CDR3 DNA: TGCGCCAGCAGCATCTCACAGGGATCAGAGACCCAGTACTTC. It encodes CASSISQGSETQYF.

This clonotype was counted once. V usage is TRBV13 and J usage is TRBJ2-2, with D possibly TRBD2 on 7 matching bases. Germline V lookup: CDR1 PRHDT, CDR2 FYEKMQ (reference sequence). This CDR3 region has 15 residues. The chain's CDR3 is CGISLYREGTGELFF. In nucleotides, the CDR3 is TGTGGCATCAGCTTATACAGGGAGGGCACCGGGGAGCTGTTTTTT.

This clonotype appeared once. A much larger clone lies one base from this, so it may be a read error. The CDR3 is CASSSGLEGNNEQFF. CDR3 DNA sequence: TGTGCCAGCAGCTCCGGACTAGAGGGGAACAATGAGCAGTTCTTC. The genes are TRBV7-3 and TRBJ2-1; 7 bases agree with TRBD2. The CDR3 contains 15 residues. Losses at the gene ends were 4 bases for V and 5 bases for J; bases not matched to a gene: 8. Germline V gene lookup returns CDR1 SGHTA and CDR2 FQGTGA.

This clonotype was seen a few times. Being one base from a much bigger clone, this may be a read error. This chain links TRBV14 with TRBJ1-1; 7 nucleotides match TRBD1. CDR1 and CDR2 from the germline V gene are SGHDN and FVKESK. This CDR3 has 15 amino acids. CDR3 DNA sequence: TGTGTCAGCAGCGAAAACAGGGGCTTGGATACTGAAGCTTTCTTT. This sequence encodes CVSSENRGLDTEAFF.